Listed below are T cell receptor beta chains from one sample, sequenced in a study of patients and donors after allogeneic stem cell transplantation. Each CDR3 protein is one row after TCRdb ran MiXCR on the RT-PCR reads. The sample lists hundreds of thousands of distinct CDR3 sequences; around 15% were seen once. Sequences were obtained from blood, either unsorted or a sorted T cell fraction (not recorded which). These TCRs come from a human donor who was either an allogeneic HSCT recipient or a stem cell or donor lymphocyte infusion donor (not recorded which). It is not recorded whose cells these are; they may come from a transplant donor. CDR3s include the opening cysteine and the closing phenylalanine or tryptophan.

v_call: TRBV9
j_call: TRBJ2-5
cdr3_aa: CASYPYHRAVVHQETQYF

v_call: TRBV4-3
j_call: TRBJ1-3
cdr3_aa: CASSQARSGSGNTIYF

v_call: TRBV12-3/TRBV12-4
j_call: TRBJ2-5
cdr3_aa: CASTVAGGQETQYF

v_call: TRBV21-1
j_call: TRBJ1-4
cdr3_aa: CASSKVVLGKLFF

v_call: TRBV9
j_call: TRBJ2-5
cdr3_aa: CASSVAEWRGEETQYF

v_call: TRBV5-1
j_call: TRBJ2-7
cdr3_aa: CASSLYRDSSYEQYF

v_call: TRBV6-4
j_call: TRBJ2-1
cdr3_aa: CASSDNPGGHNEQFF

v_call: TRBV7-9
j_call: TRBJ1-1
cdr3_aa: CASSAGQFTEAFF

v_call: TRBV11-2
j_call: TRBJ1-4
cdr3_aa: CASSIMGQYNEKLFF

v_call: TRBV7-9
j_call: TRBJ2-7
cdr3_aa: CASSWGGQAGEQYF

v_call: TRBV21-1
j_call: TRBJ2-6
cdr3_aa: CASSKGRAREETGANVLTF

v_call: TRBV12-3/TRBV12-4
j_call: TRBJ1-1
cdr3_aa: CASSLVAGGTEAFF

v_call: TRBV10-3
j_call: TRBJ2-7
cdr3_aa: CAIKGGSNYEQYF

v_call: TRBV12-3/TRBV12-4
j_call: TRBJ2-1
cdr3_aa: CASSPGLAGGRAGPEQFF

v_call: TRBV3-1
j_call: TRBJ2-1
cdr3_aa: CASSLIPLAGGLLSSYNEQFF

v_call: TRBV7-2
j_call: TRBJ2-7
cdr3_aa: CASSPDSSSYEQYF

v_call: TRBV7-8
j_call: TRBJ2-7
cdr3_aa: CASSLIAGRLTYEQYF

v_call: TRBV6-1
j_call: TRBJ1-1
cdr3_aa: CASREAWDSQFTEAFF

v_call: TRBV3-1
j_call: TRBJ2-3
cdr3_aa: CASSQGRSTSTDTQYF

v_call: TRBV20-1
j_call: TRBJ2-3
cdr3_aa: CSASSRGTSGRGGTQYF

v_call: TRBV24-1
j_call: TRBJ1-1
cdr3_aa: CATSDGGRGTEAFF

v_call: TRBV11-1
j_call: TRBJ1-1
cdr3_aa: CASSSYQGSAMGNTEAFF

v_call: TRBV5-1
j_call: TRBJ2-7
cdr3_aa: CASSLGGQGPREQYF

v_call: TRBV6-5
j_call: TRBJ1-3
cdr3_aa: CASSYGRQGRDTIYF

v_call: TRBV4-2
j_call: TRBJ2-2
cdr3_aa: CASSQALGGLAGVTGELFF